Shown below are 26 T cell receptor beta chains from a single sample sequenced in a study of cytomegalovirus exposure and HLA in healthy donors. Profiled with immunoSEQ multiplex PCR; TCRdb holds only in-frame clones, not every one. This sample has approximately 130,000 clones, with about 87% found just once. Sequencing was carried out using PBMCs. The receptors come from a woman under 30 in good health and CMV-seronegative.

This clone was observed a single time. CDR3 loop: CASSLGLGKTQYF. The CDR3 DNA is TGTGCCAGCAGCTTAGGACTAGGGAAGACCCAGTACTTC. J is TRBJ2-5 and V is TRBV7-2; D perhaps matches TRBD2 (6 bases). This CDR3 is 13 amino acids long. V lost 1 base, J lost 6 bases, and 9 bases lay in between. CDR1 is SGHTA and CDR2 is FQGNSA in the germline V gene.

The chain joins TRBV30 to TRBJ1-2; TRBD1 matches 9 bases. The germline V gene has CDR1 GTSNPN and CDR2 SVGIG (reference sequence). This CDR3 has 14 amino acids. With 2 bases clipped from V and 0 bases from J, the junction kept 1 base outside the gene matches. This CDR3 is CAWSRDRANYGYTF. CDR3 DNA sequence: TGTGCCTGGAGTCGGGACAGGGCTAACTATGGCTACACCTTC.

The chain combines TRBV5-4 with TRBJ1-4; TRBD1 matches 7 bases. CDR3 length equals 15 residues. Germline V gives CDR1 SGHNT, CDR2 YYREEE (reference sequence). V lost 3 bases to trimming and J lost 6 bases; unmatched junction nucleotides: 8. CDR3 sequence (DNA): TGTGCCAGCAGCTCGGCCGGGACAGCGCATGAAAAACTGTTTTTT. Its translation is CASSSAGTAHEKLFF.

The V and J genes are TRBV2 and TRBJ2-5; 12 bases fit TRBD2. After removal of 4 bases from V and 1 base from J, the junction contained 7 bases not matched to a gene. Per the germline V gene, CDR1 is SNHLY and CDR2 is FYNNEI. The length of the CDR3 is 17 residues. The CDR3 DNA reads as TGTGCCAGCAGTGTTTCGCTAGCGGGAGGGCCCCAAGAGACCCAGTACTTC. Translating gives CASSVSLAGGPQETQYF.

The gene calls are TRBV28 and TRBJ2-7; 11 bases line up with TRBD1. This CDR3 is built from 15 residues. Germline-derived CDR1 and CDR2 are MDHEN and SYDVKM. Losses at the gene ends were 6 bases for V and 4 bases for J; bases not matched to a gene: 8. CDR3 bases: TGTGCCAGCAGCCATTCAGGGACAGGGGGATACGAGCAGTACTTC. Translated, it gives CASSHSGTGGYEQYF.

This rearrangement joins TRBV7-2 to TRBJ1-2, with D possibly TRBD1 on 6 matching bases. The CDR3 has 14 amino acids. Trimming took 5 bases from V and 2 from J, leaving 12 bases between them. Germline V gene lookup returns CDR1 SGHTA and CDR2 FQGNSA. The CDR3 here is CASSMGQKNYGYTF. The CDR3 DNA reads as TGTGCCAGCAGCATGGGACAAAAGAACTATGGCTACACCTTC.

This chain links TRBV27 with TRBJ1-1, with D possibly being TRBD1 (6 bases). V dropped 3 bases and J dropped 4 bases, with 15 bases sitting between them. The CDR3 runs 15 residues. Germline V gene data show CDR1 as MNHEY and CDR2 as SMNVEV (reference sequence). The CDR3 loop reads CASSFSAGAGTEAFF. The CDR3 nucleotides read TGTGCCAGCAGTTTCTCCGCAGGGGCGGGCACTGAAGCTTTCTTT.

This clone was picked up one time. A read error may account for a junction end that differs from germline. CDR3 amino acids: CASSVDRGTYEQYF. The CDR3 DNA follows: TGTGCCAGCAGCGTAGACAGGGGGACCTACGAGCAGTACTTC. V is TRBV11-2 and J is TRBJ2-7; 9 nucleotides agree with TRBD1. CDR3 length: 14 amino acids. The V gene's germline CDR1 is SGHAT and CDR2 FQNNGV.

This sequence joins TRBV9 and TRBJ2-2; 10 bases align to TRBD2. Looked up from germline, CDR1 is SGDLS and CDR2 is YYNGEE. The CDR3 spans 18 residues. V gave up 3 bases and J gave up 1 base; unmatched junction bases: 9. The CDR3 here is CASSAWPRLAGNTGELFF. CDR3 in DNA: TGTGCCAGCAGCGCCTGGCCCCGACTAGCGGGGAACACCGGGGAGCTGTTTTTT.

This chain links TRBV6-6 with TRBJ2-3, with TRBD1 as a possible D gene (6 bases). This CDR3 spans 13 amino acids. Germline CDR1 reads MNHNY; CDR2 reads SVGAGI (reference sequence). The germline V and J ends were trimmed by 0 bases and 5 bases, with 6 bases remaining between them. This CDR3 is CASSYSQGDTQYF. DNA for the CDR3: TGTGCCAGCAGTTACTCACAGGGAGATACGCAGTATTTT.

This chain connects TRBV9 to TRBJ2-1; D possibly corresponds to TRBD2 (6 bases). Germline CDR1 SGDLS, CDR2 YYNGEE. Trimming cost V 4 bases and J 6 bases, with 14 bases left between them. This CDR3 region has 14 residues. The DNA for the CDR3 is TGTGCCAGCAGCCCCCGGGGTAGCGGCAATGAGCAGTTCTTC. Amino acids: CASSPRGSGNEQFF.

The chain employs TRBV7-9 and TRBJ2-2, with a tentative D call TRBD1 (6 bases). Germline V gene sequence: CDR1 SEHNR, CDR2 FQNEAQ (reference sequence). Trimming took off 5 bases at V and 2 bases at J, with 24 bases between the two ends. The CDR3 extends over 19 amino acids. The CDR3, as DNA: TGTGCCAGCAGCCGCAAAGGACAGCACTCCCCCGCTAACACCGGGGAGCTGTTTTTT. The encoded protein is CASSRKGQHSPANTGELFF. Supplemented by reference TRBV7-9 and TRBJ2-2, the full variable domain reads DTGVSQNPRHKITKRGQNVTFRCDPISEHNRLYWYRQTLGQGPEFLTYFQNEAQLEKSRLLSDRFSAERPKGSFSTLEIQRTEQGDSAMYLCASSRKGQHSPANTGELFFGEGSRLTVL.

The CDR3 bases are TGCAGCGCCATAGACTACAATGAGCAGTTCTTC. Translated, it gives CSAIDYNEQFF. V is TRBV29-1 and J is TRBJ2-1, with D unresolved. Germline CDR1 is SQVTM and CDR2 is ANQGSEA. V lost 7 bases to trimming and J lost 3 bases, with 7 bases between them. CDR3 length equals 11 residues.

The V gene is TRBV7-9, the J gene TRBJ1-2, with 11 bases lining up with TRBD1. The CDR3 totals 15 residues. V shed 5 bases and J 4 bases; nucleotides not matched to a gene: 6. Germline V gene data show CDR1 as SEHNR and CDR2 as FQNEAQ (reference sequence). The CDR3 region has the DNA TGTGCCAGCAGCCCGGACAGGGGGCGACTCTATGGCTACACCTTC. Protein sequence: CASSPDRGRLYGYTF.

The CDR3 DNA reads as TGTGCCAGCAGTTTTAATGGCCGTGACAATCAGCCCCAGCATTTT. The encoded protein is CASSFNGRDNQPQHF. This chain connects TRBV28 to TRBJ1-5; no firm D call. V lost 3 bases and J lost 3, with 12 bases in between. The CDR3 loop spans 15 amino acids. Germline CDR1 MDHEN, CDR2 SYDVKM.

The chain links TRBV19 to TRBJ2-7; possible D gene TRBD1, 6 bases. This CDR3 comprises 14 residues. V lost 5 bases to trimming and J lost 4 bases, with 15 bases between them. CDR1 and CDR2 from the germline V gene are LNHDA and SQIVND (reference sequence). The DNA for the CDR3 is TGTGCCAGTAGTCCTCGGACAGTCGCATACGAGCAGTACTTC. Protein sequence: CASSPRTVAYEQYF.

This chain connects TRBV6-5 to TRBJ2-5; possibly TRBD2 for D (5 bases). CDR1 is MNHEY, CDR2 SVGAGI, per germline. The CDR3 runs 15 residues. V was cut by 6 bases and J by 2 bases, with 16 bases left in between. This CDR3 reads CASRLDHTGQETQYF. In DNA form, the CDR3 reads TGTGCCAGCAGACTCGACCATACGGGGCAAGAGACCCAGTACTTC.

The rearrangement links TRBV30 to TRBJ2-1; D is unresolved. V was pared by 7 bases and J by 3 bases, with 4 bases between. The CDR3 sequence is 10 residues long. Germline CDR1 reads GTSNPN; CDR2 reads SVGIG (reference sequence). CDR3 DNA sequence: TGTGCCTTTAACTACAATGAGCAGTTCTTC. It encodes CAFNYNEQFF.

J is TRBJ2-7 and V is TRBV13, with 15 bases matching TRBD2. J gave up 3 bases and V 4 bases, and 10 bases lay outside the gene matches. Germline V gene sequence: CDR1 PRHDT, CDR2 FYEKMQ (reference sequence). The CDR3 length is 18 residues. As DNA, the CDR3 is TGTGCCAGCAGCTCCAGACGAGGACTAGCGGGGGGGTACTACGAGCAGTACTTC. Protein: CASSSRRGLAGGYYEQYF.

The chain is built from TRBV6-5 and TRBJ1-2; a weak D match, TRBD1 (6 bases). Trimming removed 4 bases from V and 8 bases from J, with 11 bases in between. The CDR3 length is 12 residues. The germline gives CDR1 MNHEY, CDR2 SVGAGI. CDR3 in DNA: TGTGCCAGCAGTTTTTCACAGGGCGGCTACACCTTC. Its protein is CASSFSQGGYTF.

V and J are TRBV9 and TRBJ2-7, with D tentatively TRBD2 (5 bases). Trimming cost V 3 bases and J 2 bases, with 24 bases left between them. The CDR3 is 18 residues long. The germline gives CDR1 SGDLS, CDR2 YYNGEE. CDR3 protein: CASSATPPGGSIPYEQYF. In nucleotides, the CDR3 is TGTGCCAGCAGCGCCACTCCCCCCGGAGGAAGTATTCCCTACGAGCAGTACTTC. The variable domain in full, with the rest retrieved from reference TRBV9 and TRBJ2-7, is DSGVTQTPKHLITATGQRVTLRCSPRSGDLSVYWYQQSLDQGLQFLIQYYNGEERAKGNILERFSAQQFPDLHSELNLSSLELGDSALYFCASSATPPGGSIPYEQYFGPGTRLTVT.

This rearrangement joins TRBV11-2 to TRBJ1-1; D is possibly TRBD1 (6 bases). The CDR3 totals 15 residues. Trimming removed 1 base at V and 5 bases at J, with 14 bases between. Germline V gene lookup returns CDR1 SGHAT and CDR2 FQNNGV. The CDR3 sequence is CASSLVKGGVTEAFF. The CDR3, as DNA: TGTGCCAGCAGCTTAGTGAAGGGGGGGGTTACTGAAGCTTTCTTT.

V gene TRBV2 combines with J gene TRBJ1-1; TRBD1 is a possible D gene (6 bases). The germline V gene has CDR1 SNHLY and CDR2 FYNNEI. The V end lost 6 bases, the J end lost 5 bases, and 19 bases lay between the germline ends. The CDR3 sequence is 15 residues long. The CDR3 region has the DNA TGTGCCAGCAGGGGACCGGGACATTCTCTTACTGAAGCTTTCTTT. Amino acid sequence: CASRGPGHSLTEAFF. The full variable domain, with the rest looked up from reference TRBV2 and TRBJ1-1, is EPEVTQTPSHQVTQMGQEVILRCVPISNHLYFYWYRQILGQKVEFLVSFYNNEISEKSEIFDDQFSVERPDGSNFTLKIRSTKLEDSAMYFCASRGPGHSLTEAFFGQGTRLTVV.

The V and J genes are TRBV7-3 and TRBJ2-5, with TRBD1 identical over 9 bases. The CDR3 runs to 13 residues. V was pared by 5 bases and J by 5 bases, with 3 bases of the junction left unmatched. Germline V CDR1 and CDR2: SGHTA, FQGTGA. CDR3 in DNA: TGTGCCAGCAGCCAGGGACAGGGTGAGACCCAGTACTTC. Residues: CASSQGQGETQYF.

The V gene is TRBV2, the J gene TRBJ1-5; D is unresolved. The CDR3 covers 16 residues. CDR1 SNHLY and CDR2 FYNNEI come from the germline V gene. The ends were cut back, 1 base at V and 0 bases at J, with 10 bases in the middle. For the CDR3, the DNA is TGTGCCAGCAGTGAAGAGGCAGGTTATAGCAATCAGCCCCAGCATTTT. Protein product: CASSEEAGYSNQPQHF.

The chain joins TRBV9 to TRBJ2-5; possibly TRBD2 for D (6 bases). Germline V gives CDR1 SGDLS, CDR2 YYNGEE. CDR3 size: 16 residues. Trimming took 1 base from V and 0 from J, leaving 13 bases between them. CDR3 nucleotides: TGTGCCAGCAGCGTATTTGCGGGAAGGTACCAAGAGACCCAGTACTTC. Translation gives CASSVFAGRYQETQYF.